Shown below are 2 T cell receptor beta chains from a single sample sequenced in a study of CD8 T cells in ankylosing spondylitis. TCRdb used MiXCR to reprocess the 5' RACE reads, holding one entry per CDR3 protein. The data hold some 140,000 distinct CDR3 sequences, with 7.5% to 9.5% observed a single time. Sequencing was done on a sample of synovial fluid, either unsorted or a sorted T cell fraction (not recorded which). The receptors derive from a male donor with ankylosing spondylitis.

The table lists this clonotype with many counts. V usage is TRBV28 and J usage is TRBJ2-1; D gene ambiguous. V lost 3 bases and J 7 bases, leaving 7 bases between the germline ends. Germline assignment: CDR1 MDHEN and CDR2 SYDVKM. This CDR3 has 12 residues. This CDR3 is CASSLTVNEQFF. The CDR3, as DNA: TGTGCCAGCAGTTTGACGGTAAATGAGCAGTTCTTC.

This clonotype showed up many times. This chain links TRBV20-1 with TRBJ2-3, with D tentatively TRBD2 (6 bases). Germline V lookup: CDR1 DFQATT, CDR2 SNEGSKA (reference sequence). The CDR3 has 12 residues. Trimming left V 5 bases short and J 8 bases short, with 14 bases between. DNA of the CDR3: TGCAGTGCTCGCTTACTAGCAGTTACGCAGTATTTT. Translation: CSARLLAVTQYF.